Listed below are T cell receptor beta chains from one sample, sequenced in a study of cytomegalovirus exposure and HLA in healthy donors. Sequencing used immunoSEQ multiplex PCR; TCRdb keeps in-frame clones, though not all of them. The sample lists roughly 120,000 clones, over 70% occurring once. The sample consisted of PBMCs. The origin of the receptors is a female donor in good health and CMV-seropositive. Each CDR3 is given with its conserved first and last residue. Each record gives: J gene, V gene, D gene, CDR3 protein, CDR3 DNA. D genes are given only for firm matches.

TRBJ2-2	TRBV11-2	NA	CASSYYVNPNTGELFF	TGTGCCAGCAGCTACTATGTCAACCCGAACACCGGGGAGCTGTTTTTT
TRBJ1-1	TRBV18	NA	CASSQGFSAEAFF	TGTGCCAGCTCACAGGGATTTAGCGCTGAAGCTTTCTTT
TRBJ1-5	TRBV10-3	NA	CAISDLYSNQPQHF	TGTGCCATCAGCGACTTGTATAGCAATCAGCCCCAGCATTTT
TRBJ2-1	TRBV2	NA	CASSPTGLSYNEQFF	TGTGCCAGCAGTCCAACAGGCCTCTCCTACAATGAGCAGTTCTTC
TRBJ1-1	TRBV30	NA	CAWMEQLNTEAFF	TGTGCCTGGATGGAACAGCTGAACACTGAAGCTTTCTTT
TRBJ2-7	TRBV30	NA	CAWTPYPGGATYEQYF	TGTGCCTGGACGCCCTATCCCGGTGGGGCGACCTACGAGCAGTACTTC
TRBJ2-2	TRBV5-6	NA	CASSFGGDAGELFF	TGTGCCAGCAGCTTCGGAGGGGACGCCGGGGAGCTGTTTTTT
TRBJ1-1	TRBV10-3	NA	CAISRENTEAFF	TGTGCCATCAGCCGGGAGAACACTGAAGCTTTCTTT
TRBJ1-6	TRBV29-1	NA	CSVDSGFYNSPLHF	TGCAGCGTTGACTCCGGGTTCTATAATTCACCCCTCCACTTT
TRBJ2-1	TRBV5-1	TRBD1	CASSLDRAGEQFF	TGCGCCAGCAGCTTAGACAGGGCTGGAGAGCAGTTCTTC
TRBJ2-2	TRBV2	NA	CASSGPRSNTGELFF	TGTGCCAGCAGTGGCCCCAGATCGAACACCGGGGAGCTGTTTTTT
TRBJ2-7	TRBV30	NA	CAWVGHPNYEQYF	TGTGCCTGGGTGGGACACCCCAACTACGAGCAGTACTTC